This entry features one T cell receptor beta chain sequence. Germline V gene sequence: CDR1 SGHAT, CDR2 FQDESV (reference sequence). V was pared by 5 bases and J by 1 base, with 18 bases between. The CDR3 has 16 residues. This entry belongs to a study of blood T cell repertoires in COVID-19. Study overall: Acute-phase and convalescent COVID-19 samples originated in the United States, Italy and Spain. The analysed material was cDNA or gDNA that came from T cells, B-cell-depleted T cells, or PBMCs.

One Seattle source followed patients from active infection through their disease course. Authors' analysis steps: For nucleated cells, counts were estimated from reference gene primer amplification. Some clones are missing from TCRdb's copy, which holds only in-frame ones; the method was immunoSEQ multiplex PCR. V, J and clone size are those of that table, while D and trimming were read from the DNA. The sample has about 160,000 clones, 80% to 90% seen once. This chain joins TRBV11-1 and TRBJ2-7; a possible D gene is TRBD2 (7 bases). Material: peripheral blood. The sequence came from a woman aged 55-70 years with COVID-19, enrolled during active disease. The CDR3 DNA is TGTGCCAGCAGCCCCAGGGGTGGCGGGAGATCCTACGAGCAGTACTTC. It is translated as CASSPRGGGRSYEQYF.